These 24 T cell receptor beta chains came from one sample sequenced in a study of T cells after yellow fever vaccination. MiXCR, run by TCRdb on the 5' RACE reads, gives a single entry per CDR3 protein. The data contain about 430,000 distinct CDR3 sequences, around a sixth of them seen just once; the ten biggest clones take up about 18%. Specimen: PBMCs, collected before the yellow fever booster vaccination. The receptors shown here come from a man younger than 35 who received the YFV17D yellow fever vaccine.

The table lists this clonotype with a few counts. V and J are TRBV18 and TRBJ2-1, with 9 bases matching TRBD1. From germline, CDR1 is KGHSH and CDR2 LQKENI. J gave up 4 bases and V 4 bases, and 5 bases lay outside the gene matches. This CDR3 contains 15 residues. The CDR3 is CASSQGTGRYNEQFF. The CDR3, as DNA: TGTGCCAGCTCACAGGGGACAGGGCGGTACAATGAGCAGTTCTTC.

This clonotype was counted a few times. V usage is TRBV5-1 and J usage is TRBJ1-6; no clear D gene. Trimming stripped 0 bases from V and 8 bases from J, with 12 bases between. Germline CDR1 is SGHRS and CDR2 is YFSETQ. The CDR3 is 15 residues long. DNA of the CDR3: TGCGCCAGCAGCTTGGCCGCTGGCGTGGATTCACCCCTCCACTTT. Encoded protein: CASSLAAGVDSPLHF.

The V call is TRBV7-2, the J call TRBJ2-7; perhaps TRBD2 as D (7 bases). Germline CDR1 and CDR2: SGHTA and FQGNSA. The CDR3 contains 15 residues. Trimming pared 2 bases from V and 3 bases from J, leaving 14 bases between. As DNA, the CDR3 is TGTGCCAGCAGCTTACGCCAGGGGAGGGTCTACGAGCAGTACTTC. It codes for CASSLRQGRVYEQYF.

This clonotype was recorded once. This rearrangement joins TRBV10-3 to TRBJ2-2; 12 nucleotides agree with TRBD1. From germline, CDR1 is ENHRY and CDR2 SYGVKD. The CDR3 extends over 15 amino acids. Losses at the gene ends were 7 bases for V and 6 bases for J; bases not matched to a gene: 6. In nucleotides, the CDR3 is TGTGCCATCACCGGGACAGGGGGCGCGGCCGGGGAGCTGTTTTTT. Its translation is CAITGTGGAAGELFF.

The genes are TRBV12-3 or TRBV12-4 and TRBJ1-5; 7 nucleotides align to TRBD1. The V gene end was trimmed by 4 bases and the J gene end by 11 bases; junction bases not matched to a gene: 11. The CDR3 sequence is 14 residues long. CDR3 in DNA: TGTGCCAGCAGTTCGCCTACCAGGGGGATCTCCCAGCATTTT. Encoded protein: CASSSPTRGISQHF.

The sample holds a few counts of this clonotype. This sequence joins TRBV15 and TRBJ2-5, with a weak D call TRBD1 (5 bases). V lost 0 bases to trimming and J lost 4 bases, with 15 bases between them. This CDR3 region has 16 residues. CDR1 and CDR2 (germline): LNHNV, YYDKDF (reference sequence). CDR3 sequence: CATSREGRVSRETQYF. CDR3 DNA sequence: TGTGCCACCAGCAGAGAAGGCAGGGTTTCGCGAGAGACCCAGTACTTC. Combining the CDR3 with reference TRBV15 and TRBJ2-5 gives the whole variable domain DAMVIQNPRYQVTQFGKPVTLSCSQTLNHNVMYWYQQKSSQAPKLLFHYYDKDFNNEADTPDNFQSRRPNTSFCFLDIRSPGLGDTAMYLCATSREGRVSRETQYFGPGTRLLVL.

This clonotype was seen a few times. The DNA of the CDR3 is TGTGCCAGCAGCTTCCGGGACTCGTCGTCCGGGGAGCTGTTTTTT. It translates to CASSFRDSSSGELFF. This chain uses TRBV7-6 with TRBJ2-2; the D gene is possibly TRBD2 (6 bases). This CDR3 contains 15 residues. Germline V gene lookup returns CDR1 SGHVS and CDR2 FNYEAQ. V lost 3 bases and J lost 6, with 14 bases in between.

The rearrangement joins TRBV3-1 to TRBJ2-4; D gene uncertain. CDR3 length equals 11 residues. V shed 0 bases and J shed 15 bases, with 9 bases lying between them. The germline V gene has CDR1 LGHDT and CDR2 YNNKEL (reference sequence). The CDR3, as DNA: TGTGCCAGCAGCCAAGACGATGCCCGGTACTTC. Translation gives CASSQDDARYF.

V and J are TRBV7-2 and TRBJ2-7, with 13 bases aligning to TRBD2. The length of the CDR3 is 15 residues. The trim removed 5 bases at V and 6 bases at J, leaving 7 bases unmatched. The germline V gene encodes CDR1 SGHTA and CDR2 FQGNSA. The CDR3 bases are TGTGCCAGCAGCCACGCCACTAGCGGGGGGGGCGAGCAGTACTTC. Translating it yields CASSHATSGGGEQYF.

This sequence joins TRBV20-1 and TRBJ1-1; 10 nucleotides align to TRBD1. Per the germline V gene, CDR1 is DFQATT and CDR2 is SNEGSKA (reference sequence). The CDR3 spans 14 residues. The ends lost 1 base at V and 8 bases at J; junction bases unmatched: 7. CDR3 protein: CSARGDRGALEAFF. The CDR3 bases are TGCAGTGCTAGAGGGGACAGGGGTGCCTTGGAAGCTTTCTTT.

This clonotype was detected only a few times. The chain couples TRBV9 to TRBJ2-1; D is possibly TRBD2 (7 bases). The CDR3 is 14 residues long. Germline-derived CDR1 and CDR2 are SGDLS and YYNGEE. Trimming stripped 3 bases from V and 3 bases from J, with 10 bases between. The CDR3 DNA reads as TGTGCCAGCAGCGCAGGGGAGGGCTACAATGAGCAGTTCTTC. This translates into CASSAGEGYNEQFF. The full variable domain, in which reference TRBV9 and TRBJ2-1 provide the parts outside the CDR3, is DSGVTQTPKHLITATGQRVTLRCSPRSGDLSVYWYQQSLDQGLQFLIQYYNGEERAKGNILERFSAQQFPDLHSELNLSSLELGDSALYFCASSAGEGYNEQFFGPGTRLTVL.

The chain employs TRBV4-1 and TRBJ1-5; a weak D match, TRBD1 (5 bases). The V end lost 0 bases, the J end lost 3 bases, and 9 bases lay between the germline ends. CDR1 is MGHRA and CDR2 is YSYEKL in the germline V gene. This CDR3 is 15 amino acids long. CDR3 residues: CASSQDRTINQPQHF. CDR3 coding DNA: TGCGCCAGCAGCCAAGATCGGACAATCAATCAGCCCCAGCATTTT.

The rearrangement links TRBV4-3 to TRBJ1-2; TRBD1 matches at 7 bases. This CDR3 contains 15 residues. Germline trimming cut 4 bases from V and 0 bases from J; bases unmatched to any gene: 5. In germline, CDR1 is LGHNA, CDR2 YSLEER. CDR3 amino acids: CASSRWDSSNYGYTF. The CDR3 DNA sequence: TGCGCCAGCAGCCGGTGGGACAGCTCTAACTATGGCTACACCTTC.

This clonotype has more than one count but fewer than ten. The genes are TRBV6-6 and TRBJ2-5; D is unresolved. The V gene's germline CDR1 is MNHNY and CDR2 SVGAGI (reference sequence). Trimming stripped 8 bases from V and 2 bases from J, with 6 bases between. This CDR3 region has 11 residues. The CDR3 DNA is TGTGCCAGCCGACGTCAAGAGACCCAGTACTTC. It is translated as CASRRQETQYF.

CDR3 protein: CASRADQGAGGYTF. Written as DNA, the CDR3 is TGTGCCAGTAGAGCTGACCAGGGGGCCGGGGGCTACACCTTC. V gene TRBV19 combines with J gene TRBJ1-2, with TRBD1 matching over 8 bases. The CDR3 has 14 residues. The germline CDR1 and CDR2 sequences are LNHDA and SQIVND (reference sequence). With 6 bases clipped from V and 8 bases from J, the junction kept 11 bases outside the gene matches.

This chain uses TRBV25-1 with TRBJ1-2; D call uncertain. The CDR3 totals 14 residues. Per germline, CDR1 MGHDK and CDR2 SYGVNS. Trimming cost V 0 bases and J 0 bases, with 5 bases left between them. CDR3 DNA: TGTGCCAGCAGTGAATATGCGGCTAACTATGGCTACACCTTC. Its translation: CASSEYAANYGYTF.

This chain links TRBV5-6 with TRBJ2-3; D unclear. V shed 0 bases and J shed 7 bases, with 9 bases lying between them. CDR1 SGHDT and CDR2 YYEEEE come from the germline V gene. This CDR3 is 13 amino acids long. The CDR3 DNA is TGTGCCAGCAGCTTGGATTGGTTTAATACGCAGTATTTT. Translating it yields CASSLDWFNTQYF.

This clonotype was found many times. J is TRBJ2-7 and V is TRBV5-1; the D is unclear. This CDR3 is built from 14 residues. Germline-derived CDR1 and CDR2 are SGHRS and YFSETQ. Trimming cost V 6 bases and J 3 bases, with 16 bases left between them. Here the CDR3 reads CASKISVASYEQYF. Written as DNA, the CDR3 is TGCGCCAGCAAGATCTCCGTAGCTAGCTACGAGCAGTACTTC.

The V call is TRBV12-5, the J call TRBJ2-2; either TRBD1 or TRBD2 may fit D (5 bases each). The CDR3 contains 15 residues. V was pared by 0 bases and J by 6 bases, with 11 bases between. CDR1 LGHNT and CDR2 FRNRAP come from the germline V gene. The DNA for the CDR3 is TGTGCTAGTGGTTTGGTACTCGGGGCGGCCGGGGAGCTGTTTTTT. Translation: CASGLVLGAAGELFF. Complete variable domain (other parts from reference TRBV12-5 and TRBJ2-2): DARVTQTPRHKVTEMGQEVTMRCQPILGHNTVFWYRQTMMQGLELLAYFRNRAPLDDSGMPKDRFSAEMPDATLATLKIQPSEPRDSAVYFCASGLVLGAAGELFFGEGSRLTVL.

V is TRBV6-5 and J is TRBJ1-6; D remains unclear. From germline, CDR1 is MNHEY and CDR2 SVGAGI. Trimming stripped 0 bases from V and 9 bases from J, with 9 bases between. CDR3 length equals 14 residues. CDR3 sequence reads: CASSYSGRSSPLHF. Written as DNA, the CDR3 is TGTGCCAGCAGTTACTCCGGGAGGAGTTCACCCCTCCACTTT.

This chain connects TRBV19 to TRBJ2-1; possible D gene TRBD2, 5 bases. The germline gives CDR1 LNHDA, CDR2 SQIVND (reference sequence). V lost 4 bases to trimming and J lost 10 bases, with 14 bases between them. The CDR3 runs 13 residues. The CDR3 sequence is CASSTPGSGEQFF. The CDR3 DNA reads as TGTGCCAGTAGTACCCCGGGGTCCGGGGAGCAGTTCTTC.

Concerning this clonotype: This could be a read error, since a much larger clone is one nucleotide away. A read error is likely, as this CDR3 ends without the conserved phenylalanine or tryptophan. The V gene is TRBV7-2, the J gene TRBJ2-7; 10 bases are a match to TRBD2. Germline V CDR1 and CDR2: SGHTA, FQGNSA. J gave up 9 bases and V 2 bases, and 7 bases lay outside the gene matches. The CDR3 is 14 amino acids. The CDR3 coding sequence is TGTGCCAGCAGCTTAAGAGCGGGGGGGCCGCGGCAGTACCTC. Translation gives CASSLRAGGPRQYL.

This clonotype has at least ten counts. V gene TRBV20-1 combines with J gene TRBJ1-2; D unclear. The CDR3 consists of 13 residues. Deletions cut 6 bases from V and 0 bases from J, with 11 bases between. Per germline, CDR1 DFQATT and CDR2 SNEGSKA (reference sequence). The CDR3 here is CSAVTSTNYGYTF. CDR3 coding DNA: TGCAGTGCGGTAACGTCCACTAACTATGGCTACACCTTC.

This clonotype was counted only a few times. This rearrangement joins TRBV15 to TRBJ2-3, with 7 bases that match TRBD2. From germline, CDR1 is LNHNV and CDR2 YYDKDF (reference sequence). J was trimmed by 8 bases and V by 6 bases; bases with no gene match: 11. The CDR3 has 14 amino acids. The DNA of the CDR3 is TGTGCCACCAGACCCGGGGGGTCATCCAGTACGCAGTATTTT. Protein product: CATRPGGSSSTQYF.